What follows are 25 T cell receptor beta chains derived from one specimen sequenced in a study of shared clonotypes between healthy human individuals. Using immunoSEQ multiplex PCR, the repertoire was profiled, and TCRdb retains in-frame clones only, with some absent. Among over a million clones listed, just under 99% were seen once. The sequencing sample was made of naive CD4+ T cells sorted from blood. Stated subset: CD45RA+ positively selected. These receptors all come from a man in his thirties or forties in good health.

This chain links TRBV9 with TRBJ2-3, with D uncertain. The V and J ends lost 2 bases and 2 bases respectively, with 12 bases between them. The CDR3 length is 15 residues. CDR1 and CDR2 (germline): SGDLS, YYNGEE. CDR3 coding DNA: TGTGCCAGCAGCGTTGCCCCTCGTGACACAGATACGCAGTATTTT. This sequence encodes CASSVAPRDTDTQYF.

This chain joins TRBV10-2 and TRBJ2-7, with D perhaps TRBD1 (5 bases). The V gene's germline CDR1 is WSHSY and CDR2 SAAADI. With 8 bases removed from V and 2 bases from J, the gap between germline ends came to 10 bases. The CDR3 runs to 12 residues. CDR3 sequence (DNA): TGCGCCAGCGCACAGGCTCCCTACGAGCAGTACTTC. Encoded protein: CASAQAPYEQYF.

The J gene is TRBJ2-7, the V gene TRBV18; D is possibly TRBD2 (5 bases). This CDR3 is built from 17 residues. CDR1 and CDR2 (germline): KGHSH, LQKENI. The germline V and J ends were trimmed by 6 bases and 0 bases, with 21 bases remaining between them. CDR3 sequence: CASSRLQDSTTSYEQYF. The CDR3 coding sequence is TGTGCCAGCTCGCGCCTCCAGGACTCCACTACCTCCTACGAGCAGTACTTC.

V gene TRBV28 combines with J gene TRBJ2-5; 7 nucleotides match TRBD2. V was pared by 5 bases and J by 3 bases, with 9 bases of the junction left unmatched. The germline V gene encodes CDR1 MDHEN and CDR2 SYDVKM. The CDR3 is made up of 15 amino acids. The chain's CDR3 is CASSPRGRAKETQYF. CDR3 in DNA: TGTGCCAGCAGTCCGCGGGGGAGGGCTAAAGAGACCCAGTACTTC. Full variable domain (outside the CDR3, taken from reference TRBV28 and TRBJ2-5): DVKVTQSSRYLVKRTGEKVFLECVQDMDHENMFWYRQDPGLGLRLIYFSYDVKMKEKGDIPEGYSVSREKKERFSLILESASTNQTSMYLCASSPRGRAKETQYFGPGTRLLVL.

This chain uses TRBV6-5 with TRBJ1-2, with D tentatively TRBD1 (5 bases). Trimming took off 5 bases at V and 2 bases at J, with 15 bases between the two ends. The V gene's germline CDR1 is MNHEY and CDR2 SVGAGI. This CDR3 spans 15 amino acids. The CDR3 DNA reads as TGTGCCAGCAGTCCCCCGGGGCAGCGGAACTATGGCTACACCTTC. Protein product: CASSPPGQRNYGYTF.

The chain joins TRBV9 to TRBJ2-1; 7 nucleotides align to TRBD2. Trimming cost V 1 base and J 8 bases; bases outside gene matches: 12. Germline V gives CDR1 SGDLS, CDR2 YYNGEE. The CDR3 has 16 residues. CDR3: CASSVRSGNTLDEQFF. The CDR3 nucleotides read TGTGCCAGCAGCGTAAGAAGCGGGAATACCCTAGATGAGCAGTTCTTC.

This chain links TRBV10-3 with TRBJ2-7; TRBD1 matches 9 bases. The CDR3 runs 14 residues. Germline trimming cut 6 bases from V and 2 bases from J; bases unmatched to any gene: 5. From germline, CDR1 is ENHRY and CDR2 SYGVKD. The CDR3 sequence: CAIRRDRAPYEQYF. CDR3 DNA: TGTGCCATCAGAAGGGACAGGGCTCCCTACGAGCAGTACTTC.

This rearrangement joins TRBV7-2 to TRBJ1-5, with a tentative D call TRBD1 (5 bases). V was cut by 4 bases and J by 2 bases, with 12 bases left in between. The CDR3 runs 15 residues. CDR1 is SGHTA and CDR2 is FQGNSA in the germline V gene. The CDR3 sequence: CASSSRVLGNQPQHF. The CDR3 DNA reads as TGTGCCAGCAGCTCCAGGGTTTTGGGCAATCAGCCCCAGCATTTT.

The CDR3 coding sequence is TGCGCCAGCAGCTCTTTGACAGGGGGCGGTACCGGGGAGCTGTTTTTT. As protein: CASSSLTGGGTGELFF. V gene TRBV5-1 combines with J gene TRBJ2-2; the match to TRBD1 covers 10 bases. J was trimmed by 5 bases and V by 3 bases; bases with no gene match: 7. CDR1 and CDR2 from the germline V gene are SGHRS and YFSETQ. This CDR3 region has 16 residues.

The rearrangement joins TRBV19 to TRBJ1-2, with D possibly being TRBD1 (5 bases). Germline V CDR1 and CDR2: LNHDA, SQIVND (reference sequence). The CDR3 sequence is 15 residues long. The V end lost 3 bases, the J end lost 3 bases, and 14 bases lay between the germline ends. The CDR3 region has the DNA TGTGCCAGTAGTATTGATCAGGGCCCTTACTATGGCTACACCTTC. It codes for CASSIDQGPYYGYTF.

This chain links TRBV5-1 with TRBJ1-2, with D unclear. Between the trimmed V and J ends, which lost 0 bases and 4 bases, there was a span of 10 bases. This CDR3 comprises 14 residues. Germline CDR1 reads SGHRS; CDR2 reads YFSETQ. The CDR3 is CASSLGRAFYGYTF. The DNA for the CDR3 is TGCGCCAGCAGCTTGGGCCGCGCCTTCTATGGCTACACCTTC.

The CDR3 nucleotides are TGTGCCAGCAGCTTGGGACAGGGGGCGCGTACTAATGAAAAACTGTTTTTT. It codes for CASSLGQGARTNEKLFF. The gene calls are TRBV5-4 and TRBJ1-4; 10 positions agree with TRBD1. The CDR3 is 17 amino acids. Germline V gives CDR1 SGHNT, CDR2 YYREEE (reference sequence). Trimming at V came to 0 bases and at J to 2 bases, leaving 4 bases not matched to a gene. Full variable domain (rest looked up from reference TRBV5-4 and TRBJ1-4): ETGVTQSPTHLIKTRGQQVTLRCSSQSGHNTVSWYQQALGQGPQFIFQYYREEENGRGNFPPRFSGLQFPNYSSELNVNALELDDSALYLCASSLGQGARTNEKLFFGSGTQLSVL.

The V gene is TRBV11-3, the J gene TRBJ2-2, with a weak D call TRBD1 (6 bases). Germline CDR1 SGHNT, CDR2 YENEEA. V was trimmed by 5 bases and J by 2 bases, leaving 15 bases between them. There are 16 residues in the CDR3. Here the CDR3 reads CASSEPGTHNTGELFF. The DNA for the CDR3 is TGTGCCAGCAGCGAGCCCGGGACACATAACACCGGGGAGCTGTTTTTT.

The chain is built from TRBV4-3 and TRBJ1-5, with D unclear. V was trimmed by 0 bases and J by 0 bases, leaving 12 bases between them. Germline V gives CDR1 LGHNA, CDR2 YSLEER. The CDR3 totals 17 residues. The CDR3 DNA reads TGCGCCAGCAGCCAAGATCGCAGTCCTTATAGCAATCAGCCCCAGCATTTT. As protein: CASSQDRSPYSNQPQHF.

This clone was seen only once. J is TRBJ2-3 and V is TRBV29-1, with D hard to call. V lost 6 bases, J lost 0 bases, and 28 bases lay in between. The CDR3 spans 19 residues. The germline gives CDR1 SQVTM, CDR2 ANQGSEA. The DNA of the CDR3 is TGCAGCGTCCCGTCAGGAGAGACCTCTCCCTCCCCTAGCACAGATACGCAGTATTTT. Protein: CSVPSGETSPSPSTDTQYF.

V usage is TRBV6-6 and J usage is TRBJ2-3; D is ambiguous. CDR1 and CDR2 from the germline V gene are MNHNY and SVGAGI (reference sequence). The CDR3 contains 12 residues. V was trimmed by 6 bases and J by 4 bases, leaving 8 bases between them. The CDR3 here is CASSPSPDTQYF. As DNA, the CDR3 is TGTGCCAGCAGCCCCTCGCCAGATACGCAGTATTTT.

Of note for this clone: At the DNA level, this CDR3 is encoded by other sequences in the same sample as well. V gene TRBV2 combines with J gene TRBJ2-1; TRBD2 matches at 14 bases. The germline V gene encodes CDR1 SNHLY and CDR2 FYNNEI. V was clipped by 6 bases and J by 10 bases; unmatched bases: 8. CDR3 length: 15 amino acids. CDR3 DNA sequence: TGTGCCAGCAGGGCCGGGACTAGCGGGAGTGGAGAGCAGTTCTTC. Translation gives CASRAGTSGSGEQFF.

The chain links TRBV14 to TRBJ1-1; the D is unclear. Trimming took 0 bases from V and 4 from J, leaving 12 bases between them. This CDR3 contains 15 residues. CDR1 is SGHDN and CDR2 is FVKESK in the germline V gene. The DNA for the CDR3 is TGTGCCAGCAGCCAAGAAATGGCAGATCCCACTGAAGCTTTCTTT. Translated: CASSQEMADPTEAFF.

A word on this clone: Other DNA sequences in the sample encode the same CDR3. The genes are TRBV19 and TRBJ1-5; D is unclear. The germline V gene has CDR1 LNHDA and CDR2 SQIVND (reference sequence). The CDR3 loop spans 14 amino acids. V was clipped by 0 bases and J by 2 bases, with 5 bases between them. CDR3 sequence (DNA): TGTGCCAGTAGTATAGATCGTGGCAATCAGCCCCAGCATTTT. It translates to CASSIDRGNQPQHF.

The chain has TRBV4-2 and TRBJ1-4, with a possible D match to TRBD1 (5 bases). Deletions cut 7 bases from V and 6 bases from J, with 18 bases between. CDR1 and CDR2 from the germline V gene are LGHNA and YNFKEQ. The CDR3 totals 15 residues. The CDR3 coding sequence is TGTGCCAGCACCCGACCGGGACCTGGTTATGAAAAACTGTTTTTT. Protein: CASTRPGPGYEKLFF.

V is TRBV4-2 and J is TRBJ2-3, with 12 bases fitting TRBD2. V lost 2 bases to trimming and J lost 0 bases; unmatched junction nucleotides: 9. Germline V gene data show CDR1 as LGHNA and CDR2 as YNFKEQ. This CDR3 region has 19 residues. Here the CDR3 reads CASSQMGLAGDTSTDTQYF. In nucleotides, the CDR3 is TGTGCCAGCAGCCAAATGGGACTAGCGGGTGACACTAGCACAGATACGCAGTATTTT.

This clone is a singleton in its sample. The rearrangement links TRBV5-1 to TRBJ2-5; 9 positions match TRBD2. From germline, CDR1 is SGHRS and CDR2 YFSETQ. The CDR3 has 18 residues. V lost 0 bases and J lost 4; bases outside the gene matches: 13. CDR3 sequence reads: CASSLGDRGGRARETQYF. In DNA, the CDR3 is TGCGCCAGCAGCTTGGGTGACCGGGGCGGGAGGGCCCGAGAGACCCAGTACTTC.

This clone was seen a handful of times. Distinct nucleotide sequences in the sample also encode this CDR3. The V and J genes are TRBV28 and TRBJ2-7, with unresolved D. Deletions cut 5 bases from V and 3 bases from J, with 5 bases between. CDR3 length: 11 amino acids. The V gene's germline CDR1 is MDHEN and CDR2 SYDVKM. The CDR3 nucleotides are TGTGCCAGCAGTCTTCACTACGAGCAGTACTTC. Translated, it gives CASSLHYEQYF.

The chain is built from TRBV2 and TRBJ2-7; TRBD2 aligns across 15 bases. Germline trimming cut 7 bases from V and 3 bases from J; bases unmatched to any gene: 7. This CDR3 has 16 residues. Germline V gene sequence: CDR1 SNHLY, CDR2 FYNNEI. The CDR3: CASIEGGLAGGYEQYF. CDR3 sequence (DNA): TGTGCCAGCATTGAGGGGGGACTAGCGGGAGGCTACGAGCAGTACTTC. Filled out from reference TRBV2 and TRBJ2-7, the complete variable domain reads EPEVTQTPSHQVTQMGQEVILRCVPISNHLYFYWYRQILGQKVEFLVSFYNNEISEKSEIFDDQFSVERPDGSNFTLKIRSTKLEDSAMYFCASIEGGLAGGYEQYFGPGTRLTVT.

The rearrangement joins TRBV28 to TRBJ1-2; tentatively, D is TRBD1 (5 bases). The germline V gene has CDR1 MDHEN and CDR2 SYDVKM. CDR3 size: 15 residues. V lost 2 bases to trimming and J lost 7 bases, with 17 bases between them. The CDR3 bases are TGTGCCAGCAGTTTAAGGAGGGGATGGGACCTTGGCTACACCTTC. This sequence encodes CASSLRRGWDLGYTF.